What follows are 24 T cell receptor beta chains derived from one specimen sequenced in a study of cytomegalovirus exposure and HLA in healthy donors. The study ran its PCR with 60 Vbeta and 13 Jbeta primers. This table comes from immunoSEQ multiplex PCR, and its TCRdb copy is limited to in-frame clones, with some not included. The data contain 150,000 to 180,000 clones, 80% of them singletons. Sequenced: PBMCs. The receptors stem from a man aged 25-45 years in good health and CMV-seropositive.

The V gene is TRBV28, the J gene TRBJ2-1, with D perhaps TRBD2 (5 bases). Germline V CDR1 and CDR2: MDHEN, SYDVKM. V was clipped by 7 bases and J by 4 bases, with 14 bases between them. This CDR3 has 14 amino acids. The CDR3 here is CASTENSGYNEQFF. CDR3 nucleotide sequence: TGTGCCAGCACCGAAAACTCGGGGTACAATGAGCAGTTCTTC.

This sequence joins TRBV7-2 and TRBJ1-1, with D hard to call. Looked up from germline, CDR1 is SGHTA and CDR2 is FQGNSA. There are 13 residues in the CDR3. Trimming stripped 3 bases from V and 0 bases from J, with 5 bases between. The chain's CDR3 is CASSFSVNTEAFF. The DNA for the CDR3 is TGTGCCAGCAGCTTTTCAGTGAACACTGAAGCTTTCTTT.

The J gene is TRBJ2-7, the V gene TRBV6-5; a weak D match, TRBD1 (5 bases). Looked up from germline, CDR1 is MNHEY and CDR2 is SVGAGI. V was trimmed by 6 bases and J by 2 bases, leaving 14 bases between them. The CDR3 spans 14 residues. Written as DNA, the CDR3 is TGTGCCAGCAGCCCCGTGCCAGGGCCCTACGAGCAGTACTTC. This codes for CASSPVPGPYEQYF.

This chain uses TRBV5-6 with TRBJ1-2, with 9 bases aligning to TRBD1. Per germline, CDR1 SGHDT and CDR2 YYEEEE. The CDR3 is 15 residues long. V lost 4 bases, J lost 1 base, and 5 bases stayed unmatched. Here the CDR3 reads CASSLRDRVNYGYTF. CDR3 DNA: TGTGCCAGCAGCCTAAGGGACAGGGTTAACTATGGCTACACCTTC.

The table lists this clone with a few counts. This chain connects TRBV10-1 to TRBJ2-1; D is undetermined. V was trimmed by 5 bases and J by 6 bases, leaving 11 bases between them. In germline, CDR1 is WNHNN, CDR2 SYGVQD (reference sequence). The length of the CDR3 is 13 residues. CDR3 sequence: CASSPTAPNEQFF. For the CDR3, the DNA is TGCGCCAGCAGTCCCACTGCGCCCAATGAGCAGTTCTTC.

Worth noting for this clone: Other nucleotide sequences from this sample produce the same CDR3. The CDR3 coding sequence is TGTGCCAGCAGTGAAGGGGCAGCTATCTATGGCTACACCTTC. Protein: CASSEGAAIYGYTF. The rearrangement links TRBV6-1 to TRBJ1-2, with D unclear. The CDR3 consists of 14 residues. The V gene lost 1 base and the J gene lost 4 bases, with 10 bases spanning the gap. Germline V gene sequence: CDR1 MNHNS, CDR2 SASEGT.

The CDR3 DNA reads as TGCGCCAGCAGCTCGGCGGTAAGCACAGGGAGCACAGATACGCAGTATTTT. Protein product: CASSSAVSTGSTDTQYF. This chain joins TRBV5-1 and TRBJ2-3, with a tentative D call TRBD1 (6 bases). Germline CDR1 SGHRS, CDR2 YFSETQ. Between the trimmed V and J ends, which lost 3 bases and 0 bases, there was a span of 17 bases. The CDR3 covers 17 residues.

The chain uses TRBV5-4 and TRBJ2-7; TRBD2 matches 12 bases. Germline values: CDR1 SGHNT, CDR2 YYREEE (reference sequence). J gave up 2 bases and V 3 bases, and 3 bases lay outside the gene matches. The CDR3 has 15 amino acids. The CDR3 protein is CASSSRLAGAYEQYF. DNA for the CDR3: TGTGCCAGCAGCTCGAGACTAGCGGGGGCCTACGAGCAGTACTTC.

This chain connects TRBV27 to TRBJ2-3; D uncertain. The CDR3 is 14 residues long. V dropped 5 bases and J dropped 2 bases, with 11 bases sitting between them. Germline V gene lookup returns CDR1 MNHEY and CDR2 SMNVEV (reference sequence). The CDR3 here is CASSPPRLTDTQYF. The CDR3 DNA follows: TGTGCCAGCAGTCCACCCCGACTCACAGATACGCAGTATTTT.

The rearrangement links TRBV4-2 to TRBJ2-1, with D unclear. The CDR3 has 14 amino acids. CDR1 and CDR2 (germline): LGHNA, YNFKEQ. V dropped 0 bases and J dropped 6 bases, with 9 bases sitting between them. DNA of the CDR3: TGTGCCAGCAGCCAAGATAGAGCCTCCAATGAGCAGTTCTTC. Amino acids: CASSQDRASNEQFF.

V and J are TRBV28 and TRBJ2-7; 8 bases fit TRBD1. Germline V lookup: CDR1 MDHEN, CDR2 SYDVKM. Germline trimming cut 1 base from V and 4 bases from J; bases unmatched to any gene: 6. The length of the CDR3 is 15 residues. The CDR3 region has the DNA TGTGCCAGCAGTTTATATTCAGGGGGCGGTTACGAGCAGTACTTC. It yields the protein CASSLYSGGGYEQYF.

The CDR3 spells CASSYRGGANEKLFF. CDR3 DNA: TGTGCCAGCAGTTACCGCGGGGGCGCTAATGAAAAACTGTTTTTT. This rearrangement joins TRBV5-8 to TRBJ1-4; perhaps TRBD1 as D (6 bases). CDR1 is SGHTS, CDR2 YDEGEE, per germline. The V gene lost 5 bases and the J gene lost 3 bases, with 14 bases spanning the gap. This CDR3 has 15 residues.

The gene calls are TRBV7-9 and TRBJ1-3; 7 bases line up with TRBD1. Germline CDR1 is SEHNR and CDR2 is FQNEAQ (reference sequence). The CDR3 covers 15 residues. V dropped 5 bases and J dropped 4; count of bases not matched to a gene: 8. CDR3 residues: CASSTKGQMGNTIYF. DNA for the CDR3: TGTGCCAGCAGCACAAAGGGACAGATGGGAAACACCATATATTTT.

J is TRBJ2-1 and V is TRBV27, with a possible D match to TRBD2 (6 bases). CDR3 length equals 12 residues. Germline V gene lookup returns CDR1 MNHEY and CDR2 SMNVEV (reference sequence). V was shortened by 6 bases and J by 7 bases, with 10 bases between the two germline ends. In DNA form, the CDR3 reads TGTGCCAGCAGCTCTGGGGGGAATGAGCAGTTCTTC. Translating it yields CASSSGGNEQFF.

CDR3 nucleotides: TGTGCCAGCTCACCACCGCTGGCGGCGTTGGTGGCTTTCTTT. It specifies CASSPPLAALVAFF. The chain employs TRBV18 and TRBJ1-1; D unresolved. From germline, CDR1 is KGHSH and CDR2 LQKENI. V lost 0 bases and J 11 bases, leaving 16 bases between the germline ends. The CDR3 sequence is 14 residues long.

With respect to this clone: A read error may produce the germline difference seen at one junction end. The gene calls are TRBV7-9 and TRBJ2-1; 9 nucleotides match TRBD2. Germline values: CDR1 SEHNR, CDR2 FQNEAQ (reference sequence). This CDR3 contains 12 residues. CDR3 DNA: TGTGCCAGCAGTCTAGAGGCTGGACTAGCGATCTTC. It translates to CASSLEAGLAIF.

CDR3 bases: TGTGCCAGCAGCTTACCCCTAGCGGGAGCGAGTAATGAGCAGTTCTTC. Residues: CASSLPLAGASNEQFF. The chain combines TRBV11-1 with TRBJ2-1; TRBD2 agrees at 10 bases. The CDR3 is 16 residues long. The germline gives CDR1 SGHAT, CDR2 FQDESV (reference sequence). Unmatched junction bases numbered 8, after V lost 2 bases and J lost 7 bases.

The chain uses TRBV30 and TRBJ1-1; a weak D match, TRBD1 (6 bases). The CDR3 spans 13 residues. Trimming stripped 2 bases from V and 3 bases from J, with 10 bases between. CDR1 is GTSNPN and CDR2 is SVGIG in the germline V gene (reference sequence). The CDR3 DNA follows: TGTGCCTGGAGTTCGGCAGGGGACACTGAAGCTTTCTTT. Its translation: CAWSSAGDTEAFF.

J is TRBJ2-5 and V is TRBV4-1; 9 bases fit TRBD2. Looked up from germline, CDR1 is MGHRA and CDR2 is YSYEKL. CDR3 size: 16 residues. J was trimmed by 5 bases and V by 1 base; bases with no gene match: 8. CDR3 nucleotide sequence: TGCGCCAGCAGCCAAGTAGTAGCGGGAGACGGGGAGACCCAGTACTTC. This codes for CASSQVVAGDGETQYF.

The chain employs TRBV4-2 and TRBJ2-3; D unclear. The germline CDR1 and CDR2 sequences are LGHNA and YNFKEQ. Trimming shortened V by 0 bases and J by 2 bases, and 9 bases separated the two germline ends. CDR3 length equals 15 residues. CDR3 bases: TGTGCCAGCAGCCAAGATCTCCTAGTCACAGATACGCAGTATTTT. It yields the protein CASSQDLLVTDTQYF.

This rearrangement joins TRBV19 to TRBJ2-7, with 9 bases fitting TRBD1. From germline, CDR1 is LNHDA and CDR2 SQIVND (reference sequence). V trimming: 7 bases; J trimming: 1 base; junction bases outside the gene matches: 8. This CDR3 is 15 amino acids long. The DNA for the CDR3 is TGTGCCAGTAAGGGGACAGGGAAGAATTCCTACGAGCAGTACTTC. Its translation is CASKGTGKNSYEQYF.

This clone was detected only once. J is TRBJ2-1 and V is TRBV4-1; 10 positions match TRBD2. V dropped 2 bases and J dropped 15; count of bases not matched to a gene: 16. CDR1 and CDR2 (germline): MGHRA, YSYEKL. This CDR3 spans 16 amino acids. CDR3 region: CASSQPDPASGRGLFF. CDR3 DNA: TGCGCCAGCAGCCAACCAGATCCCGCTAGCGGGAGAGGTCTGTTCTTC.

The rearrangement links TRBV5-1 to TRBJ2-3; D call uncertain. Germline loops: CDR1 SGHRS, CDR2 YFSETQ. The CDR3 runs 13 residues. V was trimmed by 0 bases and J by 3 bases, leaving 5 bases between them. The CDR3 region is CASSLDTTDTQYF. The CDR3 DNA is TGCGCCAGCAGCTTGGATACTACAGATACGCAGTATTTT.

This clone showed up just once. The chain has TRBV14 and TRBJ2-3; D is possibly TRBD2 (6 bases). Trimming shortened V by 0 bases and J by 2 bases, and 12 bases separated the two germline ends. Looked up from germline, CDR1 is SGHDN and CDR2 is FVKESK. This CDR3 contains 16 residues. DNA of the CDR3: TGTGCCAGCAGCCAAGATAAAGGGACTTACACAGATACGCAGTATTTT. This encodes CASSQDKGTYTDTQYF.